These T cell receptor beta chains were read from a single sample in a study of radiotherapy plus CTLA-4 blockade in lung cancer. Clones were read by immunoSEQ multiplex PCR, and TCRdb kept only the in-frame ones, dropping some. This sample has about 62,000 clones; approximately 79% occur once, and the top ten carry approximately 2.9%. This specimen consisted of peripheral blood, obtained from a patient treated with radiotherapy plus ipilimumab. These receptors came from a human donor with non-small cell lung cancer who had a complete response to radiotherapy plus ipilimumab. Each CDR3 is given with its conserved first and last residue. The D gene is left open where the match is weak. Not all rows give a size; the values are once, few, many and, for expanded clones, a class.

d_call	j_call	v_call	clone_size	cdr3_aa	cdr3_nt
.	TRBJ1-2	TRBV27	.	CASSPWGGSNYGYTF	TGTGCCAGCAGTCCGTGGGGAGGCTCTAACTATGGCTACACCTTC
TRBD1	TRBJ1-1	TRBV18	.	CASSPNRGGTEAFF	TGTGCCAGCTCACCAAACAGGGGGGGCACTGAAGCTTTCTTT
.	TRBJ2-1	TRBV18	.	CASSLDRARSSYNEQFF	TGTGCCAGCTCACTCGACCGAGCCCGGAGCTCCTACAATGAGCAGTTCTTC
.	TRBJ1-1	TRBV18	.	CASSPRDSRPNTEAFF	TGTGCCAGCTCACCTCGGGACTCCCGTCCGAACACTGAAGCTTTCTTT
.	TRBJ1-5	TRBV30	.	CAWSVSRGNSNQPQHF	TGTGCCTGGAGTGTAAGCAGGGGAAATAGCAATCAGCCCCAGCATTTT
.	TRBJ2-7	TRBV5-5	.	CASSLRQGFSLEQYF	TGTGCCAGCAGCTTGAGGCAGGGGTTCTCTCTCGAGCAGTACTTC
TRBD1	TRBJ2-2	TRBV2	.	CASSPRTGTTGELFF	TGTGCCAGCAGTCCCCGGACAGGGACCACCGGGGAGCTGTTTTTT
.	TRBJ2-3	TRBV30	few	CAWSRGLSRDSTDTQYF	TGTGCCTGGAGTCGGGGACTTAGTAGAGACTCCACAGATACGCAGTATTTT
TRBD2	TRBJ2-1	TRBV7-2	.	CASSVRLAGGNEQFF	TGTGCCAGCAGCGTCAGACTAGCGGGGGGGAATGAGCAGTTCTTC
TRBD1	TRBJ2-7	TRBV28	once	CASTQSGTGVPEQYF	TGTGCCAGCACTCAATCCGGGACAGGGGTCCCCGAGCAGTACTTC
TRBD1	TRBJ2-2	TRBV28	.	CASSITGVATGELFF	TGTGCCAGCAGCATAACAGGGGTCGCCACCGGGGAGCTGTTTTTT
.	TRBJ1-2	TRBV5-4	.	CASSLQTGANYGYTF	TGTGCCAGCAGCCTCCAGACAGGAGCTAACTATGGCTACACCTTC
.	TRBJ2-3	TRBV11-2	.	CASSLVGLASLDTDTQYF	TGTGCCAGCAGCTTAGTTGGGCTGGCTAGCCTTGACACAGATACGCAGTATTTT
.	TRBJ2-2	TRBV6-4	.	CASIGGGDIGELFF	TGTGCCAGCATAGGAGGGGGGGATATCGGGGAGCTGTTTTTT
TRBD2	TRBJ2-3	TRBV10-3	.	CAISILAGGPRTDTQYF	TGTGCCATCAGCATTTTAGCGGGAGGGCCACGGACAGATACGCAGTATTTT
.	TRBJ2-2	TRBV9	once	CASSVVPGPTGELFF	TGTGCCAGCAGCGTAGTACCAGGGCCGACCGGGGAGCTGTTTTTT
.	TRBJ1-5	TRBV28	.	CASRNGIQPQHF	TGTGCCAGCAGAAACGGGATCCAGCCCCAGCATTTT
.	TRBJ1-5	TRBV5-1	.	CASSLDGGNNQPQHF	TGCGCCAGCAGCTTGGACGGGGGAAACAATCAGCCCCAGCATTTT
TRBD2	TRBJ2-2	TRBV7-2	.	CASSLGLAGATNTGELFF	TGTGCCAGCAGCCTCGGACTAGCGGGGGCGACGAACACCGGGGAGCTGTTTTTT
TRBD1	TRBJ1-5	TRBV6-1	few	CASSEAGQSNQPQHF	TGTGCCAGCAGTGAAGCGGGACAGTCTAATCAGCCCCAGCATTTT
.	TRBJ2-5	TRBV28	.	CASGKGYSQYF	TGTGCCAGCGGTAAGGGGTATTCCCAGTACTTC
TRBD1	TRBJ1-4	TRBV10-3	few	CAISEQQGGEKLFF	TGTGCCATCAGTGAGCAACAGGGGGGCGAAAAACTGTTTTTT
.	TRBJ1-5	TRBV5-4	.	CASSLGAGAGNQPQHF	TGTGCCAGCAGCTTGGGGGCTGGGGCCGGCAATCAGCCCCAGCATTTT
TRBD2	TRBJ2-5	TRBV7-3	.	CASSFVGGRGETQYF	TGTGCCAGCAGCTTTGTGGGCGGGAGGGGGGAGACCCAGTACTTC
TRBD1	TRBJ1-4	TRBV28	.	CASSLSGQGVEKLFF	TGTGCCAGCAGTTTATCGGGACAGGGTGTCGAAAAACTGTTTTTT
.	TRBJ2-1	TRBV11-3	.	CASSLGTAPYNEQFF	TGTGCCAGCAGCTTAGGGACAGCCCCCTACAATGAGCAGTTCTTC
TRBD1	TRBJ1-1	TRBV28	.	CAGSGQGLNTEAFF	TGTGCCGGATCGGGACAGGGGCTGAACACTGAAGCTTTCTTT
.	TRBJ2-5	TRBV7-6	.	CASSPGLLRRETQYF	TGTGCCAGCAGCCCGGGACTGCTACGGCGAGAGACCCAGTACTTC
TRBD1	TRBJ1-3	TRBV9	.	CASSVSLGTVSGNTIYF	TGTGCCAGCAGCGTCTCCCTCGGGACAGTGTCCGGAAACACCATATATTTT
TRBD2	TRBJ2-7	TRBV7-6	few	CASSFPAGGFGYEQYF	TGTGCCAGCAGCTTCCCTGCGGGGGGGTTTGGCTACGAGCAGTACTTC
TRBD1	TRBJ2-7	TRBV12-5	.	CASGPRPGQQYEQYF	TGTGCTAGTGGGCCCCGTCCGGGACAGCAATACGAGCAGTACTTC
TRBD1	TRBJ1-4	TRBV5-3	.	CARSPRTGSNEKLFF	TGTGCCAGAAGTCCAAGGACAGGTAGTAATGAAAAACTGTTTTTT
.	TRBJ2-2	TRBV2	.	CASSEVPGVVGELFF	TGTGCCAGCAGTGAAGTTCCGGGAGTGGTAGGGGAGCTGTTTTTT
.	TRBJ1-2	TRBV6-6	.	CASRKGSGYTF	TGTGCCAGCAGGAAGGGGTCCGGCTACACCTTC
TRBD1	TRBJ2-2	TRBV5-5	.	CASRPGTGIQNTGELFF	TGTGCCAGCAGGCCCGGGACAGGGATTCAGAACACCGGGGAGCTGTTTTTT